Below, one T cell receptor beta chain is given with its context. With 3 bases removed from V and 2 bases from J, the gap between germline ends came to 23 bases. The germline V gene has CDR1 SGHKS and CDR2 YYEKEE (reference sequence). The CDR3 spans 18 residues. These data are taken from a study of blood T cell repertoires in COVID-19. Study summary: The origin of the acute and convalescent COVID-19 samples was the United States, Italy and Spain. PBMCs, B-cell-depleted T cells, or T cells were the source of the cDNA or gDNA that made up the material.

Some clones are missing from TCRdb's copy, which holds only in-frame ones; the method was immunoSEQ multiplex PCR. The sample consists of some 200,000 clones, around 89% of them appearing once. The receptor's source is a man aged 40-49 years with active or convalescent COVID-19. Sequencing was performed on peripheral blood. This sequence joins TRBV5-5 and TRBJ2-5, with D maybe TRBD1 (6 bases). The CDR3 DNA reads TGTGCCAGCAGCTCCACCTTTAACTACAGGGTACGTCAAGAGACCCAGTACTTC. It encodes CASSSTFNYRVRQETQYF.